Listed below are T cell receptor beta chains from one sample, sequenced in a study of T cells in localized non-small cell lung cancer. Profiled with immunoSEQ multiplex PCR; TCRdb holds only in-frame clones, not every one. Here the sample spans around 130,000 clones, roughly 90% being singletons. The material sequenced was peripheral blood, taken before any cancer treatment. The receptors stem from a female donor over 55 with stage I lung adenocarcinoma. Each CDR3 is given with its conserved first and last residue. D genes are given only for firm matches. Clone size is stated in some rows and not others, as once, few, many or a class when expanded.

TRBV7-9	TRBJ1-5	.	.	CASSFWGSNQPQHF	TGTGCCAGCAGCTTTTGGGGCTCGAATCAGCCCCAGCATTTT
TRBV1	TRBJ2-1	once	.	CTSSQVLVLHEQFF	TGCACCAGCAGCCAAGTGCTAGTTCTCCATGAGCAGTTCTTC
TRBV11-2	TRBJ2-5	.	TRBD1	CASSSGGQKTQYF	TGTGCCAGCAGCTCAGGGGGTCAGAAGACCCAGTACTTC
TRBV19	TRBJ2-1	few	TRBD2	CASRKSGRTEQFF	TGTGCCAGTAGAAAGAGCGGGAGGACTGAGCAGTTCTTC
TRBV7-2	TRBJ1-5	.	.	CASSLGPGPQHF	TGTGCCAGCAGCTTAGGTCCCGGGCCCCAGCATTTT
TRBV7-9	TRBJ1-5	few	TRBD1	CASSSGTGDNQPQHF	TGTGCCAGCAGCTCCGGGACAGGGGACAATCAGCCCCAGCATTTT
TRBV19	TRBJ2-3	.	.	CASSPRQDRGTDTQYF	TGTGCCAGTAGTCCAAGGCAGGACAGAGGCACAGATACGCAGTATTTT
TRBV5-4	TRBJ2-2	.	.	CASSPAPGQNTGELFF	TGTGCCAGCAGCCCAGCACCGGGACAGAACACCGGGGAGCTGTTTTTT
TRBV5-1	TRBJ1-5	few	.	CASSLEGGLRQPQHF	TGCGCCAGCAGCTTAGAGGGGGGTTTGCGTCAGCCCCAGCATTTT
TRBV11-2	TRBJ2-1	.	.	CASSLDSRDNEQFF	TGTGCCAGCAGCTTAGATTCTCGCGATAATGAGCAGTTCTTC
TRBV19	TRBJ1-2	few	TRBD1	CASSQGGTGVFGYTF	TGTGCCAGTAGTCAAGGTGGGACAGGGGTCTTCGGCTACACCTTC
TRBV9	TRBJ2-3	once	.	CASSVAGRAATDTQYF	TGTGCCAGCAGCGTAGCCGGCAGGGCAGCCACAGATACGCAGTATTTT
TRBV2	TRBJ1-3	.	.	CASLQGISGNTIYF	TGTGCCAGCTTACAGGGCATCTCTGGAAACACCATATATTTT
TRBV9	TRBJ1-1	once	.	CASSVVFGATEAFF	TGTGCCAGCAGCGTAGTTTTTGGGGCGACTGAAGCTTTCTTT
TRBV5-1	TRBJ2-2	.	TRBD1	CASSPQGVGNTGELFF	TGCGCCAGCAGCCCCCAGGGGGTAGGGAACACCGGGGAGCTGTTTTTT
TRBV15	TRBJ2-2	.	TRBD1	CATSSGQGVLSGELFF	TGTGCCACCAGCTCGGGACAGGGGGTTTTGAGCGGGGAGCTGTTTTTT
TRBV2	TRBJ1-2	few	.	CASCGRGSGYTF	TGTGCCAGCTGCGGGAGGGGTAGTGGCTACACCTTC
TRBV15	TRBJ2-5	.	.	CATDKGQETQYF	TGTGCCACGGATAAGGGGCAAGAGACCCAGTACTTC
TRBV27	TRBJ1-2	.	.	CASRGHQGYTF	TGTGCCAGCAGGGGACACCAAGGCTACACCTTC
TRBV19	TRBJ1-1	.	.	CASSTPRSNTEAFF	TGTGCCAGTAGTACCCCGAGGTCGAACACTGAAGCTTTCTTT
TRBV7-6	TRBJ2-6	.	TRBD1	CASSLGPRDRGSGANVLTF	TGTGCCAGCAGCTTAGGGCCCCGGGACAGGGGCTCTGGGGCCAACGTCCTGACTTTC
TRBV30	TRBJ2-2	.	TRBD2	CAWSPGTSATGELFF	TGTGCCTGGAGTCCGGGGACTAGCGCAACCGGGGAGCTGTTTTTT
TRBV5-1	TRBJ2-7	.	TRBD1	CASSPTGTGLYEQYF	TGCGCCAGCAGCCCTACCGGGACAGGACTCTACGAGCAGTACTTC
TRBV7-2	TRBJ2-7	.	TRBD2	CASSSRLASPYEQYF	TGTGCCAGCAGCTCTCGACTAGCCTCCCCCTACGAGCAGTACTTC
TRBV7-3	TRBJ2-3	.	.	CASSLGAGPGGSTDTQYF	TGTGCCAGCAGCTTAGGCGCGGGGCCCGGGGGAAGCACAGATACGCAGTATTTT
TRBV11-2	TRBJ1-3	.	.	CASSLVGVSGNTIYF	TGTGCCAGCAGCCTCGTGGGGGTATCTGGAAACACCATATATTTT